Reported below is one TCR beta chain. This sample is drawn from a study of blood T cell repertoires in COVID-19. Study-level background: Nucleic acid was either cDNA or gDNA, and it came from T cells, B-cell-depleted T cells, or PBMCs.

Germline assignment: CDR1 SGHTA and CDR2 FQGNSA. Trimming removed 2 bases at V and 4 bases at J, with 8 bases between. This CDR3 contains 13 residues. Sequencing was performed with immunoSEQ multiplex PCR; in TCRdb, only in-frame clones are kept and a portion is missing. The sample lists about 160,000 clones, approximately 80% occurring once. V is TRBV7-2 and J is TRBJ2-5; no firm D call. The receptor was isolated from a woman aged 60 to 75 with acute or convalescent COVID-19. Sequencing was performed on peripheral blood. The CDR3 reads CASSLNSGETQYF. The CDR3 DNA sequence: TGTGCCAGCAGCTTAAACTCGGGAGAGACCCAGTACTTC.